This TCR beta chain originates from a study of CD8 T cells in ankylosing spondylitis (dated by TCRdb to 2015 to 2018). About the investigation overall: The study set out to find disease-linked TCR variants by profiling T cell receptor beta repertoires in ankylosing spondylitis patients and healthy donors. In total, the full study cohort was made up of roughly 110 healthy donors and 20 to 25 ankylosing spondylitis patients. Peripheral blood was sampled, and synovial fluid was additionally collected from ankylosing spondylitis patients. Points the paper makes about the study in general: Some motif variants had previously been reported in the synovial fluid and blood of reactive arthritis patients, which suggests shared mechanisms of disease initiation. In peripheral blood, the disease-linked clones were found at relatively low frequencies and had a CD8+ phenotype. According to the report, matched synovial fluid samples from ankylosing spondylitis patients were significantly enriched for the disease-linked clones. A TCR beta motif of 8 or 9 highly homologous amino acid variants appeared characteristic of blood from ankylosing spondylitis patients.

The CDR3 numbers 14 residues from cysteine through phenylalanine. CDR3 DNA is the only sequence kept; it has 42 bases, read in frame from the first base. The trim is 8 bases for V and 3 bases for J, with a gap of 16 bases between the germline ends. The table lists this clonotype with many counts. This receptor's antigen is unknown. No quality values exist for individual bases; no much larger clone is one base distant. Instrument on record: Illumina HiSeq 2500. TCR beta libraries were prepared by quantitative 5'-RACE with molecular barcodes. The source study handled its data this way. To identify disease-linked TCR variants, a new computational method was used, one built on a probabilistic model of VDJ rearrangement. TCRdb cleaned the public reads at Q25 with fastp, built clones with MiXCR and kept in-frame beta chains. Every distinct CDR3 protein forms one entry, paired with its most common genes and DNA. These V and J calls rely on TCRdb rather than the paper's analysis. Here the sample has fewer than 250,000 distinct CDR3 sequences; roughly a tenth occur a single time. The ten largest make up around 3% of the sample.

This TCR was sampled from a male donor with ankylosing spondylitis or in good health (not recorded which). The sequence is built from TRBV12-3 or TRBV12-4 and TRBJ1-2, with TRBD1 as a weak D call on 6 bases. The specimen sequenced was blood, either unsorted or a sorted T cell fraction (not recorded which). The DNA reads TGTGCCAGCGAGGACCACAGGGTCGACTATGGCTACACCTTC. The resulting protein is CASEDHRVDYGYTF.